These 30 T cell receptor beta chains originate from one sample sequenced in a study of T cell changes during pregnancy in multiple sclerosis. Method: immunoSEQ multiplex PCR; TCRdb's copy keeps in-frame clones and lacks some. The table has around 32,000 clones, roughly 89% seen once. The sample here was CD8+ T cells from peripheral blood mononuclear cells, taken before pregnancy. The receptor source for this set is a female donor with multiple sclerosis, enrolled in a pregnancy study.

This sequence joins TRBV9 and TRBJ2-1; tentative D call: TRBD1 (6 bases). Germline V CDR1 and CDR2: SGDLS, YYNGEE. The ends were cut back, 3 bases at V and 3 bases at J, with 7 bases in the middle. CDR3 length: 13 amino acids. CDR3 sequence reads: CASSGDNYNEQFF. CDR3 in DNA: TGTGCCAGCAGCGGGGACAACTACAATGAGCAGTTCTTC. Full variable domain (outside the CDR3, taken from reference TRBV9 and TRBJ2-1): DSGVTQTPKHLITATGQRVTLRCSPRSGDLSVYWYQQSLDQGLQFLIQYYNGEERAKGNILERFSAQQFPDLHSELNLSSLELGDSALYFCASSGDNYNEQFFGPGTRLTVL.

The chain recombines TRBV15 with TRBJ1-4; tentative D call: TRBD1 (6 bases). The V gene's germline CDR1 is LNHNV and CDR2 YYDKDF (reference sequence). The ends were cut back, 0 bases at V and 8 bases at J, with 19 bases in the middle. This CDR3 comprises 17 residues. Here the CDR3 reads CATSRDGFPQGREKLFF. Here the CDR3 DNA reads TGTGCCACCAGCAGAGATGGGTTCCCACAGGGAAGGGAAAAACTGTTTTTT.

CDR3 sequence reads: CASPASGQIYGYTF. The CDR3 DNA is TGTGCCAGCCCAGCTTCGGGACAGATCTATGGCTACACCTTC. The rearrangement joins TRBV7-9 to TRBJ1-2, with 7 bases matching TRBD1. The V gene end was trimmed by 8 bases and the J gene end by 4 bases; junction bases not matched to a gene: 10. Germline CDR1 and CDR2: SEHNR and FQNEAQ (reference sequence). This CDR3 has 14 amino acids.

This clone was observed a single time. V and J are TRBV9 and TRBJ2-5; a possible D gene is TRBD1 (5 bases). CDR1 is SGDLS and CDR2 is YYNGEE in the germline V gene. The CDR3 covers 13 residues. Trimming removed 3 bases at V and 5 bases at J, with 11 bases between. The CDR3 spells CASSDGAGETQYF. Here the CDR3 DNA reads TGTGCCAGCAGCGATGGGGCAGGGGAGACCCAGTACTTC.

The rearrangement links TRBV27 to TRBJ1-2, with D tentatively TRBD1 (6 bases). The CDR3 is made up of 14 amino acids. Per the germline V gene, CDR1 is MNHEY and CDR2 is SMNVEV (reference sequence). Trimming removed 2 bases at V and 4 bases at J, with 11 bases between. The chain's CDR3 is CASSLTGTGYGYTF. CDR3 DNA sequence: TGTGCCAGCAGTTTAACAGGGACGGGCTATGGCTACACCTTC.

The chain links TRBV4-3 to TRBJ2-2; no clear D. Germline V gene sequence: CDR1 LGHNA, CDR2 YSLEER. The ends were cut back, 0 bases at V and 1 base at J, with 3 bases in the middle. This CDR3 has 14 amino acids. The CDR3 DNA follows: TGCGCCAGCAGCCAAGATCTGAACACCGGGGAGCTGTTTTTT. Amino acid sequence: CASSQDLNTGELFF.

The chain has TRBV27 and TRBJ2-1; D gene uncertain. This CDR3 spans 15 amino acids. Trimming stripped 5 bases from V and 2 bases from J, with 13 bases between. CDR1 is MNHEY and CDR2 is SMNVEV in the germline V gene (reference sequence). CDR3 amino acids: CASSPDFGPYNEQFF. In DNA form, the CDR3 reads TGTGCCAGCAGTCCCGACTTTGGCCCCTACAATGAGCAGTTCTTC.

This chain joins TRBV6-5 and TRBJ1-1, with 7 bases aligning to TRBD1. J was trimmed by 5 bases and V by 7 bases; bases with no gene match: 13. Germline loops: CDR1 MNHEY, CDR2 SVGAGI. The CDR3 sequence is 15 residues long. The CDR3 DNA is TGTGCCAGCATGCTACCAGGGGGAATGTTGACTGAAGCTTTCTTT. Translating gives CASMLPGGMLTEAFF.

The chain's CDR3 is CASSSYPGLAGTYEQYF. The CDR3 DNA reads TGTGCCAGCAGCTCGTACCCGGGACTAGCGGGGACCTACGAGCAGTACTTC. V usage is TRBV11-2 and J usage is TRBJ2-7, with 13 bases that match TRBD2. The CDR3 has 17 residues. The V gene's germline CDR1 is SGHAT and CDR2 FQNNGV. Trimming at V came to 4 bases and at J to 2 bases, leaving 8 bases not matched to a gene.

The CDR3 region has the DNA TGTGCCAGCAGCTTAGGGACTTTCCTGAGCTCCTACGAGCAGTACTTC. Protein: CASSLGTFLSSYEQYF. The chain recombines TRBV7-8 with TRBJ2-7; D is possibly TRBD2 (5 bases). V lost 1 base and J lost 0, with 13 bases in between. The germline V gene has CDR1 SGHVS and CDR2 FQNEAQ. The CDR3 has 16 amino acids. The variable domain in full, completed from reference TRBV7-8 and TRBJ2-7, reads GAGVSQSPRYKVAKRGQDVALRCDPISGHVSLFWYQQALGQGPEFLTYFQNEAQLDKSGLPSDRFFAERPEGSVSTLKIQRTQQEDSAVYLCASSLGTFLSSYEQYFGPGTRLTVT.

This chain uses TRBV29-1 with TRBJ2-2; TRBD1 might be the D (6 bases). Germline assignment: CDR1 SQVTM and CDR2 ANQGSEA. CDR3 length: 12 residues. With 7 bases removed from V and 4 bases from J, the gap between germline ends came to 10 bases. CDR3 nucleotides: TGCAGCGGGCTACAGGGCACCGGGGAGCTGTTTTTT. Encoded protein: CSGLQGTGELFF.

The CDR3 here is CASSEWGTSGTYEQYF. DNA for the CDR3: TGTGCCAGCAGTGAATGGGGGACTAGCGGCACCTACGAGCAGTACTTC. The rearrangement uses TRBV6-1 and TRBJ2-7, with TRBD2 matching over 11 bases. Germline CDR1 is MNHNS and CDR2 is SASEGT. V gave up 2 bases and J gave up 2 bases; unmatched junction bases: 5. This CDR3 contains 16 residues.

This clone occurred a few times. The rearrangement uses TRBV6-1 and TRBJ2-1, with D perhaps matching TRBD2 (6 bases). Germline CDR1 reads MNHNS; CDR2 reads SASEGT. Trimming left V 4 bases short and J 8 bases short, with 15 bases between. The CDR3 loop spans 14 amino acids. For the CDR3, the DNA is TGTGCCAGCAGTGTTGGCGGGGACTGGGATGAGCAGTTCTTC. Translating it yields CASSVGGDWDEQFF.

The rearrangement joins TRBV7-9 to TRBJ2-3; TRBD2 matches at 9 bases. This CDR3 comprises 17 residues. In germline, CDR1 is SEHNR, CDR2 FQNEAQ (reference sequence). V shed 3 bases, J shed 4 bases, and the junction held 11 bases outside the gene matches. The CDR3 sequence: CASSFDQRGEDADTQYF. DNA of the CDR3: TGTGCCAGCAGCTTTGATCAGCGGGGGGAAGATGCAGATACGCAGTATTTT.

This clone has a single count. The junction and the germline gene differ at one end; a read error may be behind it. V and J are TRBV5-1 and TRBJ1-1; D unclear. The germline gives CDR1 SGHRS, CDR2 YFSETQ. There are 11 residues in the CDR3. CDR3 loop: CASSLASETFF. The CDR3 nucleotides read TGCGCCAGCAGCTTGGCCAGTGAAACTTTCTTT.

V gene TRBV19 combines with J gene TRBJ2-7; a weak D match, TRBD2 (6 bases). Trimming pared 6 bases from V and 2 bases from J, leaving 14 bases between. Germline lookup yields CDR1 LNHDA and CDR2 SQIVND (reference sequence). The CDR3 length is 14 residues. The CDR3 is CASSAAVAAYEQYF. In DNA, the CDR3 is TGTGCCAGTAGCGCCGCGGTAGCGGCCTACGAGCAGTACTTC. The complete variable domain, with remaining parts taken from reference TRBV19 and TRBJ2-7, reads DGGITQSPKYLFRKEGQNVTLSCEQNLNHDAMYWYRQDPGQGLRLIYYSQIVNDFQKGDIAEGYSVSREKKESFPLTVTSAQKNPTAFYLCASSAAVAAYEQYFGPGTRLTVT.

This chain joins TRBV6-6 and TRBJ2-7, with 9 bases identical to TRBD1. The CDR3 runs 15 residues. Germline V gene sequence: CDR1 MNHNY, CDR2 SVGAGI (reference sequence). V shed 2 bases, J shed 5 bases, and the junction held 7 bases outside the gene matches. CDR3 region: CASSYGDRAQNEQYF. CDR3 bases: TGTGCCAGCAGTTACGGGGACAGGGCGCAAAACGAGCAGTACTTC.

The rearrangement uses TRBV27 and TRBJ2-7; 8 bases match TRBD2. Germline CDR1 and CDR2: MNHEY and SMNVEV (reference sequence). V lost 5 bases, J lost 2 bases, and 14 bases stayed unmatched. The CDR3 is 17 residues long. The CDR3 region is CASSPSLGAGATYEQYF. The CDR3 DNA sequence: TGTGCCAGCAGTCCGTCCTTGGGAGCGGGGGCAACCTACGAGCAGTACTTC.

This clone was seen a handful of times. The chain recombines TRBV6-1 with TRBJ1-5, with TRBD1 matching 8 bases. Germline V lookup: CDR1 MNHNS, CDR2 SASEGT. V shed 8 bases, J shed 7 bases, and the junction held 10 bases outside the gene matches. CDR3 length equals 14 residues. The CDR3 protein is CASDLDREGQPQHF. DNA of the CDR3: TGTGCCAGCGATCTGGACAGGGAAGGACAGCCCCAGCATTTT.

With regard to this clone: Within the sample, other DNA sequences also encode this same CDR3. V gene TRBV25-1 combines with J gene TRBJ2-1, with D perhaps TRBD2 (6 bases). Trimming left V 3 bases short and J 4 bases short, with 16 bases between. The germline V gene has CDR1 MGHDK and CDR2 SYGVNS. This CDR3 region has 16 residues. The CDR3 coding sequence is TGTGCCAGCAGTGAGTCGGGGACGGGGGTATACAATGAGCAGTTCTTC. It specifies CASSESGTGVYNEQFF. The full variable domain, with the rest looked up from reference TRBV25-1 and TRBJ2-1, is EADIYQTPRYLVIGTGKKITLECSQTMGHDKMYWYQQDPGMELHLIHYSYGVNSTEKGDLSSESTVSRIRTEHFPLTLESARPSHTSQYLCASSESGTGVYNEQFFGPGTRLTVL.

This chain uses TRBV5-6 with TRBJ2-5; TRBD1 matches 10 bases. The CDR3 length is 16 residues. V was clipped by 4 bases and J by 0 bases; unmatched bases: 6. Germline assignment: CDR1 SGHDT and CDR2 YYEEEE. The CDR3 DNA sequence: TGTGCCAGCAGCCCGGGACAGGGGCCGGACCAAGAGACCCAGTACTTC. Translating it yields CASSPGQGPDQETQYF.

V gene TRBV10-3 combines with J gene TRBJ2-1; TRBD2 matches at 8 bases. This CDR3 has 16 residues. V shed 8 bases, J shed 5 bases, and the junction held 14 bases outside the gene matches. CDR1 and CDR2 from the germline V gene are ENHRY and SYGVKD. The CDR3 is CAICGLSGRPHNEQFF. The CDR3 DNA follows: TGTGCCATCTGCGGTTTAAGCGGGAGACCCCACAATGAGCAGTTCTTC.

The V and J genes are TRBV30 and TRBJ1-1; TRBD1 agrees at 7 bases. With V trimmed by 4 bases and J by 2 bases, 4 bases remained unmatched. The CDR3 contains 13 residues. CDR1 is GTSNPN and CDR2 is SVGIG in the germline V gene (reference sequence). This CDR3 reads CAWTWDSNTEAFF. CDR3 in DNA: TGTGCCTGGACTTGGGACAGTAACACTGAAGCTTTCTTT.

The J gene is TRBJ2-1, the V gene TRBV28, with unresolved D. The CDR3 extends over 12 amino acids. Trimming cost V 1 base and J 7 bases, with 5 bases left between them. Germline V CDR1 and CDR2: MDHEN, SYDVKM. CDR3 in amino acids: CASSLSQNEQFF. The CDR3 region has the DNA TGTGCCAGCAGTTTATCACAGAATGAGCAGTTCTTC.

The V gene is TRBV2, the J gene TRBJ1-1; perhaps TRBD1 as D (6 bases). The CDR3 consists of 13 residues. Germline CDR1 SNHLY, CDR2 FYNNEI. Trimming took 6 bases from V and 3 from J, leaving 11 bases between them. For the CDR3, the DNA is TGTGCCAGCAGGATAGGGGGGGACACTGAAGCTTTCTTT. Its protein product is CASRIGGDTEAFF.

This sequence joins TRBV18 and TRBJ1-4, with a tentative D call TRBD1 (5 bases). The CDR3 extends over 15 amino acids. V lost 0 bases and J lost 3, with 8 bases in between. The germline CDR1 and CDR2 sequences are KGHSH and LQKENI. Here the CDR3 DNA reads TGTGCCAGCTCACCACCAGGCAGGGCTAATGAAAAACTGTTTTTT. Encoded protein: CASSPPGRANEKLFF.

The chain employs TRBV28 and TRBJ1-1; D possibly corresponds to TRBD1 (5 bases). Germline lookup yields CDR1 MDHEN and CDR2 SYDVKM. V was cut by 10 bases and J by 5 bases, with 20 bases left in between. The CDR3 extends over 14 amino acids. The chain's CDR3 is CATRTLPGGTEAFF. CDR3 DNA: TGTGCCACCAGGACCCTACCCGGGGGAACTGAAGCTTTCTTT.

About this clone: A junction end diverges from the germline sequence, so it may reflect a read error. This chain links TRBV5-4 with TRBJ1-6, with 11 bases lining up with TRBD1. This CDR3 is built from 16 residues. In germline, CDR1 is SGHNT, CDR2 YYREEE (reference sequence). Here the CDR3 DNA reads TGCGCCAGCAGCCAAGATATTGGGACAGGGGGATCACCCCTCCACTTT. It encodes CASSQDIGTGGSPLHF.

The rearrangement uses TRBV4-3 and TRBJ2-2; possible D gene TRBD1, 7 bases. The germline V gene has CDR1 LGHNA and CDR2 YSLEER. This CDR3 spans 15 amino acids. The V gene lost 3 bases and the J gene lost 5 bases, with 13 bases spanning the gap. CDR3 residues: CASSHTQGGTGELFF. In nucleotides, the CDR3 is TGCGCCAGCAGCCATACTCAGGGGGGAACCGGGGAGCTGTTTTTT.

The chain uses TRBV7-9 and TRBJ2-1; D is possibly TRBD1 (5 bases). Germline CDR1 reads SEHNR; CDR2 reads FQNEAQ (reference sequence). This CDR3 spans 14 amino acids. Trimming stripped 10 bases from V and 1 base from J, with 14 bases between. The DNA for the CDR3 is TGTGCCACCGCAAGGGGTATTTCCTACAATGAGCAGTTCTTC. Protein: CATARGISYNEQFF.